The 28 T cell receptor beta chains in this list originate from one sample, sequenced in a study of spatial heterogeneity in lung cancer. Regarding time point: blood at routine non-recurrence follow-up after resection. TCRdb processed the 5' RACE reads anew with MiXCR; each CDR3 protein has one entry. This sample has 15,000 to 20,000 distinct CDR3 sequences, with roughly 6.5% found just once. This specimen was PBMCs, taken at follow-up. The origin of the receptors is a male donor with early-stage non-small cell lung cancer.

Ten or more counts support this clonotype. The chain recombines TRBV7-2 with TRBJ1-5, with 9 bases that match TRBD1. Germline V gene lookup returns CDR1 SGHTA and CDR2 FQGNSA. Trimming cost V 4 bases and J 6 bases; bases outside gene matches: 7. The CDR3 extends over 15 amino acids. The CDR3 nucleotides are TGTGCCAGCAGCTCCGGGACAGGGTTGGGTCAGCCCCAGCATTTT. Its protein is CASSSGTGLGQPQHF.

In this sample, this clonotype turned up many times. The CDR3 loop reads CASSLGQGASGYEQYF. CDR3 nucleotides: TGTGCCAGCAGCCTGGGGCAGGGGGCTTCGGGATACGAGCAGTACTTC. This rearrangement joins TRBV7-8 to TRBJ2-7; 8 nucleotides align to TRBD1. The CDR3 length is 16 residues. Germline values: CDR1 SGHVS, CDR2 FQNEAQ. Trimming took 5 bases from V and 4 from J; bases not matched to a gene: 13.

This clonotype came up many times. The chain carries TRBV27 and TRBJ2-1; TRBD2 aligns across 7 bases. This CDR3 comprises 13 residues. In germline, CDR1 is MNHEY, CDR2 SMNVEV (reference sequence). The V gene end was trimmed by 6 bases and the J gene end by 7 bases; junction bases not matched to a gene: 6. CDR3 protein: CASSSGLTNEQFF. Here the CDR3 DNA reads TGTGCCAGCAGCTCGGGACTAACTAATGAGCAGTTCTTC.

This clonotype has just a few counts. This sequence joins TRBV6-2 or TRBV6-3 and TRBJ1-1; D may be TRBD1 (6 bases). There are 16 residues in the CDR3. Trimming cost V 0 bases and J 0 bases, with 11 bases left between them. Germline V CDR1 and CDR2: MNHEY, SVGEGT. The CDR3 DNA sequence: TGTGCCAGCAGTTACTCGAGACAGGAGATGAACACTGAAGCTTTCTTT. Residues: CASSYSRQEMNTEAFF.

This clonotype showed up many times. The chain carries TRBV7-2 and TRBJ2-1; 10 bases map to TRBD2. This CDR3 is built from 17 residues. V was clipped by 5 bases and J by 9 bases; unmatched bases: 16. Germline loops: CDR1 SGHTA, CDR2 FQGNSA. The CDR3 DNA sequence: TGTGCCAGCAGCCCCGTGCGACGTTCTAGCGGGAGAGGTGAGCAGTTCTTC. Translating gives CASSPVRRSSGRGEQFF.

The CDR3 bases are TGTGCCAGCAGCTTGGGGAGGGAGACCCAGTACTTC. It encodes CASSLGRETQYF. The rearrangement uses TRBV7-9 and TRBJ2-5; a weak D match, TRBD2 (6 bases). V was cut by 3 bases and J by 5 bases, with 7 bases left in between. The CDR3 spans 12 residues. Germline loops: CDR1 SEHNR, CDR2 FQNEAQ (reference sequence).

The rearrangement joins TRBV12-5 to TRBJ2-2, with 10 bases matching TRBD1. Germline CDR1 LGHNT, CDR2 FRNRAP. The trim removed 4 bases at V and 7 bases at J, leaving 9 bases unmatched. The length of the CDR3 is 16 residues. The CDR3 DNA is TGTGCTAGTGGTTCGACCGACAGGGGGCCCTTCGGGGAGCTGTTTTTT. Encoded protein: CASGSTDRGPFGELFF.

This clonotype was observed many times. J is TRBJ2-3 and V is TRBV6-2 or TRBV6-3, with 7 bases lining up with TRBD1. This CDR3 is built from 14 residues. V was pared by 6 bases and J by 4 bases, with 7 bases of the junction left unmatched. Per the germline V gene, CDR1 is MNHEY and CDR2 is SVGEGT. The CDR3 loop is CASRGATGADTQYF. In nucleotides, the CDR3 is TGTGCCAGCAGAGGAGCCACAGGGGCAGATACGCAGTATTTT.

This clonotype was recorded at least ten times. This chain uses TRBV15 with TRBJ2-3; 7 bases are shared with TRBD1. CDR3 length: 14 residues. Germline lookup yields CDR1 LNHNV and CDR2 YYDKDF (reference sequence). The trim removed 6 bases at V and 4 bases at J, leaving 7 bases unmatched. This chain's CDR3 is CATRVGTAADTQYF. The CDR3 DNA sequence: TGTGCCACCAGAGTGGGGACAGCAGCAGATACGCAGTATTTT.

The genes are TRBV3-1 and TRBJ2-1; TRBD2 agrees at 12 bases. The trim removed 4 bases at V and 4 bases at J, leaving 5 bases unmatched. CDR3 length: 16 amino acids. Germline loops: CDR1 LGHDT, CDR2 YNNKEL (reference sequence). CDR3 sequence (DNA): TGTGCCAGCAGCCCGATGACTAGCGGGAGTTACAATGAGCAGTTCTTC. It is translated as CASSPMTSGSYNEQFF.

This clonotype appeared a few times. V and J are TRBV7-9 and TRBJ1-2; unclear D gene. The ends were cut back, 5 bases at V and 4 bases at J, with 14 bases in the middle. The CDR3 loop spans 14 amino acids. Germline values: CDR1 SEHNR, CDR2 FQNEAQ (reference sequence). CDR3 loop: CASSPGRFGYGYTF. The DNA of the CDR3 is TGTGCCAGCAGCCCCGGGAGGTTCGGCTATGGCTACACCTTC. The variable domain in full, completed from reference TRBV7-9 and TRBJ1-2, reads DTGVSQNPRHKITKRGQNVTFRCDPISEHNRLYWYRQTLGQGPEFLTYFQNEAQLEKSRLLSDRFSAERPKGSFSTLEIQRTEQGDSAMYLCASSPGRFGYGYTFGSGTRLTVV.

In its sample, this clonotype was seen many times. The chain combines TRBV20-1 with TRBJ2-3, with TRBD2 matching 9 bases. Germline loops: CDR1 DFQATT, CDR2 SNEGSKA (reference sequence). J lost 3 bases, V lost 5 bases, and 9 bases had no gene match. The CDR3 length is 15 residues. CDR3 sequence: CSADPPAGGTDTQYF. In DNA form, the CDR3 reads TGCAGTGCTGACCCTCCAGCGGGGGGTACAGATACGCAGTATTTT.

V gene TRBV4-1 combines with J gene TRBJ2-1; 9 nucleotides align to TRBD2. Trimming took 8 bases from V and 7 from J; bases not matched to a gene: 12. The CDR3 loop spans 15 amino acids. The germline V gene encodes CDR1 MGHRA and CDR2 YSYEKL. The CDR3 loop is CASWGRREGRNEQFF. As DNA, the CDR3 is TGCGCCAGCTGGGGGAGGCGGGAGGGCCGAAATGAGCAGTTCTTC.

This clonotype was observed at least ten times. The chain is built from TRBV12-3 or TRBV12-4 and TRBJ1-5; a weak D match, TRBD1 (6 bases). The CDR3 runs to 14 residues. V lost 5 bases to trimming and J lost 0 bases, with 8 bases between them. CDR3 loop: CASSRDNSNQPQHF. CDR3 DNA: TGTGCCAGCAGTAGGGACAATAGCAATCAGCCCCAGCATTTT.

This clonotype has a count of ten or more. The chain recombines TRBV5-1 with TRBJ2-5; 9 nucleotides line up with TRBD1. CDR1 is SGHRS and CDR2 is YFSETQ in the germline V gene. Unmatched junction bases numbered 7, after V lost 0 bases and J lost 4 bases. The CDR3 runs 16 residues. CDR3 nucleotide sequence: TGCGCCAGCAGCTTGGGGGCGACAGGGGGACGAGAGACCCAGTACTTC. It translates to CASSLGATGGRETQYF.

Only a few counts were recorded for this clonotype. A read error may account for a junction end that differs from germline. The gene calls are TRBV7-3 and TRBJ2-2, with D unclear. This CDR3 has 15 amino acids. In germline, CDR1 is SGHTA, CDR2 FQGTGA. CDR3 sequence: CASSPNAGGSGELFF. Written as DNA, the CDR3 is TGTGCCAGCAGCCCCAACGCCGGTGGCTCCGGAGAGCTGTTTTTT. The full variable domain, its missing parts supplied by reference TRBV7-3 and TRBJ2-2, is GAGVSQTPSNKVTEKGKYVELRCDPISGHTALYWYRQSLGQGPEFLIYFQGTGAADDSGLPNDRFFAVRPEGSVSTLKIQRTERGDSAVYLCASSPNAGGSGELFFGEGSRLTVL.

Many counts were recorded for this clonotype. The chain carries TRBV20-1 and TRBJ2-3; 12 nucleotides line up with TRBD2. With V trimmed by 1 base and J by 4 bases, 6 bases remained unmatched. Germline loops: CDR1 DFQATT, CDR2 SNEGSKA (reference sequence). CDR3 length: 16 amino acids. CDR3 bases: TGCAGTGCTAGAGGCGGACTAGCGGGACTGGCAGATACGCAGTATTTT. Encoded protein: CSARGGLAGLADTQYF.

This clonotype was seen many times. The chain carries TRBV5-1 and TRBJ2-5; D may correspond to TRBD1 or TRBD2 (5 bases each). The CDR3 covers 15 residues. Germline CDR1 is SGHRS and CDR2 is YFSETQ. The V end lost 0 bases, the J end lost 0 bases, and 9 bases lay between the germline ends. CDR3 nucleotides: TGCGCCAGCAGCTTGGCGGGGACGTACCAAGAGACCCAGTACTTC. Its translation: CASSLAGTYQETQYF.

This clonotype was observed at least ten times. A read error may account for a junction end that differs from germline. The rearrangement uses TRBV12-3 or TRBV12-4 and TRBJ2-5, with D tentatively TRBD2 (6 bases). This CDR3 comprises 12 residues. CDR3 loop: CASSLARETQYF. As DNA, the CDR3 is TGTGCCAGCAGTCTAGCGAGAGAGACCCAGTACTTC.

This clonotype was counted many times. The chain combines TRBV29-1 with TRBJ1-1; D is possibly TRBD1 (6 bases). This CDR3 is built from 14 residues. Deletions cut 2 bases from V and 5 bases from J, with 15 bases between. Per the germline V gene, CDR1 is SQVTM and CDR2 is ANQGSEA. CDR3 region: CSVEQSGVRTEAFF. The CDR3 region has the DNA TGCAGCGTTGAACAATCAGGGGTGAGGACTGAAGCTTTCTTT.

The chain has TRBV6-5 and TRBJ2-3; 13 nucleotides match TRBD2. Germline CDR1 and CDR2: MNHEY and SVGAGI. The CDR3 is 16 residues long. The trim removed 2 bases at V and 5 bases at J, leaving 4 bases unmatched. CDR3 sequence (DNA): TGTGCCAGCAGTTACGGACTAGCGGGAGCGGGAGATACGCAGTATTTT. Translated, it gives CASSYGLAGAGDTQYF.

This chain connects TRBV10-3 to TRBJ1-5, with D unresolved. The CDR3 is 13 residues long. V lost 4 bases to trimming and J lost 4 bases, with 8 bases between them. Germline V gene sequence: CDR1 ENHRY, CDR2 SYGVKD. CDR3 amino acids: CAISGQVNQPQHF. The CDR3 bases are TGTGCCATCAGTGGCCAAGTGAATCAGCCCCAGCATTTT.

This clonotype was picked up many times. V is TRBV24-1 and J is TRBJ2-5; tentatively, D is TRBD1 (5 bases). CDR3 length equals 14 residues. V dropped 3 bases and J dropped 1 base, with 8 bases sitting between them. CDR1 is KGHDR, CDR2 SFDVKD, per germline. The CDR3 bases are TGTGCCACCAGTGATGCAGGGATCCAAGAGACCCAGTACTTC. Translated: CATSDAGIQETQYF.

The chain combines TRBV20-1 with TRBJ1-5; tentatively, D is TRBD1 (5 bases). Germline V gives CDR1 DFQATT, CDR2 SNEGSKA (reference sequence). V lost 0 bases and J 0 bases, leaving 15 bases between the germline ends. This CDR3 comprises 17 residues. The CDR3 coding sequence is TGCAGTGCTAGAGATCCGTACAGGAGTTATAGCAATCAGCCCCAGCATTTT. Protein: CSARDPYRSYSNQPQHF.

There are many counts of this clonotype. The chain is built from TRBV20-1 and TRBJ2-3; no clear D. Germline lookup yields CDR1 DFQATT and CDR2 SNEGSKA (reference sequence). With 6 bases removed from V and 2 bases from J, the gap between germline ends came to 18 bases. CDR3 length: 15 residues. The CDR3 protein is CSATTFSGATDTQYF. The CDR3 DNA reads as TGCAGTGCCACTACTTTCTCCGGTGCCACAGATACGCAGTATTTT.

Ten or more counts support this clonotype. The chain links TRBV20-1 to TRBJ1-2; 10 bases match TRBD1. The CDR3 is made up of 14 amino acids. The germline CDR1 and CDR2 sequences are DFQATT and SNEGSKA (reference sequence). J was trimmed by 4 bases and V by 3 bases; bases with no gene match: 5. CDR3 nucleotides: TGCAGTGCTAGTGGGACAGGGGATGCCTATGGCTACACCTTC. Amino acid sequence: CSASGTGDAYGYTF.

With regard to this clonotype: A single base separates this from a much larger clone, so it may be a read error. The chain has TRBV12-3 or TRBV12-4 and TRBJ1-2, with TRBD1 matching 8 bases. V was pared by 4 bases and J by 4 bases, with 5 bases of the junction left unmatched. CDR3 length: 14 residues. This CDR3 is CASSYWTGSYGYTF. The CDR3 DNA reads TGTGCCAGCAGTTACTGGACAGGGAGCTATGGCTACACCTTC.

This clonotype showed up just a few times. The chain employs TRBV9 and TRBJ2-1, with a possible D match to TRBD2 (5 bases). Looked up from germline, CDR1 is SGDLS and CDR2 is YYNGEE. CDR3 size: 15 residues. V was clipped by 0 bases and J by 4 bases, with 11 bases between them. CDR3 coding DNA: TGTGCCAGCAGCGTAGGGGTAGCGCATTACAATGAGCAGTTCTTC. It encodes CASSVGVAHYNEQFF.